The clone carrying this TCR beta chain was counted ten times or more. Its antigen is not known. This sample is part of a study of blood T cells in healthy people across ages. Study findings and constraints: Changes seen in expanded clonotypes were possibly confounded by donor CMV status left unknown. Naive and antigen-experienced cells were not separated, limiting conclusive comparison. Naive T cell percentage by flow cytometry tracked strongly with beta diversity. Calculation of diversity from one million T cells yielded estimates considered to be underestimates.

Primed by a sample-barcoded 5' primer and a J-beta primer mix, a second PCR proceeded for 7 to 11 cycles. TCRdb redid the calling of the 5' RACE reads with MiXCR, one entry per CDR3 protein. The profile shows approximately 900,000 distinct CDR3 sequences, 25% to 35% of them singletons. Separately, the same data were catalogued under a study of T cells of mothers and their children.

Specimen: blood. This clonotype originated in a woman in her thirties or forties in good health.

The CDR3 protein is CATSSYRGTNQPQHF. The DNA of the CDR3 is TGTGCCACCAGCAGCTACAGGGGAACCAATCAGCCCCAGCATTTT. V gene TRBV15 combines with J gene TRBJ1-5, with 7 bases identical to TRBD1. V lost 3 bases and J lost 3; bases outside the gene matches: 5. The CDR3 spans 15 residues. Germline CDR1 reads LNHNV; CDR2 reads YYDKDF (reference sequence).